A single sample is the source of the 7 T cell receptor beta chains below, sequenced in a study of cytomegalovirus exposure and HLA in healthy donors. The PCR made use of 60 Vbeta and 13 Jbeta primers. Sequencing used immunoSEQ multiplex PCR; TCRdb keeps in-frame clones, though not all of them. The sample contains about 200,000 clones, 65% to 85% of which appear only once. Sequencing was done on a sample of PBMCs. All receptors come from a man aged 50-60 years in good health and CMV-seronegative.

The V gene is TRBV18, the J gene TRBJ2-4, with D perhaps matching TRBD1 (5 bases). The CDR3 loop spans 14 amino acids. Germline V gene sequence: CDR1 KGHSH, CDR2 LQKENI. The ends were cut back, 1 base at V and 1 base at J, with 5 bases in the middle. Here the CDR3 reads CASSPQGAKNIQYF. CDR3 in DNA: TGTGCCAGCTCACCACAGGGGGCCAAAAACATTCAGTACTTC.

CDR3 DNA: TGTGCCAGCAGCGTAGGTGGGAGGGGCGAGCAGTACTTC. Encoded protein: CASSVGGRGEQYF. The chain joins TRBV9 to TRBJ2-7; 7 bases align to TRBD2. V was pared by 0 bases and J by 6 bases, with 3 bases of the junction left unmatched. Germline V gives CDR1 SGDLS, CDR2 YYNGEE. There are 13 residues in the CDR3.

The chain recombines TRBV5-1 with TRBJ2-5; D ambiguous. Germline CDR1 is SGHRS and CDR2 is YFSETQ. The CDR3 totals 14 residues. Trimming removed 2 bases from V and 2 bases from J, with 10 bases in between. The CDR3 loop is CASSLSTEQETQYF. The DNA of the CDR3 is TGCGCCAGCAGCTTATCCACAGAACAAGAGACCCAGTACTTC.

The chain employs TRBV20-1 and TRBJ2-1; D not resolved. This CDR3 region has 11 residues. In germline, CDR1 is DFQATT, CDR2 SNEGSKA (reference sequence). V gave up 7 bases and J gave up 4 bases, with 8 bases separating them. The CDR3 sequence is CSGTMYNEQFF. The CDR3, as DNA: TGCAGTGGCACTATGTACAATGAGCAGTTCTTC.

The chain carries TRBV15 and TRBJ1-2; the match to TRBD1 covers 7 bases. CDR1 is LNHNV, CDR2 YYDKDF, per germline (reference sequence). The CDR3 has 14 amino acids. The ends lost 0 bases at V and 8 bases at J; junction bases unmatched: 6. Here the CDR3 DNA reads TGTGCCACCAGCAGAGATCAGGGGGTGTTGGGCTACACCTTC. The encoded protein is CATSRDQGVLGYTF.

CDR3 in amino acids: CASSPYRDRDEKLFF. As DNA, the CDR3 is TGTGCCAGCAGTCCCTACCGGGACAGGGATGAAAAACTGTTTTTT. The chain uses TRBV27 and TRBJ1-4; 9 bases are a match to TRBD1. Germline values: CDR1 MNHEY, CDR2 SMNVEV (reference sequence). The length of the CDR3 is 15 residues. V shed 5 bases and J 6 bases; nucleotides not matched to a gene: 7.

This clone was found once. The J gene is TRBJ1-1, the V gene TRBV27; no clear D. Germline V CDR1 and CDR2: MNHEY, SMNVEV (reference sequence). This CDR3 has 15 residues. The ends were cut back, 5 bases at V and 3 bases at J, with 16 bases in the middle. CDR3 DNA sequence: TGTGCCAGCAGTCCACTGGGAGTACCGGACACTGAAGCTTTCTTT. This sequence encodes CASSPLGVPDTEAFF.